This T cell receptor beta chain was identified in a study of beta chain features in type 1 diabetes. About the study: The patients were much like the healthy donors in age, gender and cell yields.

With regard to this clone: What it binds is not known.

V was clipped by 5 bases and J by 11 bases; unmatched bases: 9. There are 14 residues in the CDR3. CDR1 and CDR2 from the germline V gene are SGHAT and FQNNGV. Study results and limitations: Moderate but significant shortening of TCRB CDR3s was recorded in all four CD4+ subsets from Type 1 diabetes patients. In type 1 diabetes patients, VDJ junctions had fewer insertions; deletions at these junctions were more frequent.

Expressed TCRB transcripts were sequenced, since all the RNA that had been isolated was reverse transcribed. Generated by immunoSEQ multiplex PCR, the TCRdb table keeps only in-frame clones and is missing some. The sample contains 850,000 to 900,000 clones, 15% to 20% of which appear only once. The sequenced sample consisted of naive CD4+ T cells from blood. The sequence was collected from a woman aged 18-29 years in good health. The rearrangement joins TRBV11-2 to TRBJ1-4; 9 bases agree with TRBD1. The CDR3 coding sequence is TGTGCCAGCAGCCAGGACAGGGGCGGGCGGAAACTGTTTTTT. Its protein is CASSQDRGGRKLFF.